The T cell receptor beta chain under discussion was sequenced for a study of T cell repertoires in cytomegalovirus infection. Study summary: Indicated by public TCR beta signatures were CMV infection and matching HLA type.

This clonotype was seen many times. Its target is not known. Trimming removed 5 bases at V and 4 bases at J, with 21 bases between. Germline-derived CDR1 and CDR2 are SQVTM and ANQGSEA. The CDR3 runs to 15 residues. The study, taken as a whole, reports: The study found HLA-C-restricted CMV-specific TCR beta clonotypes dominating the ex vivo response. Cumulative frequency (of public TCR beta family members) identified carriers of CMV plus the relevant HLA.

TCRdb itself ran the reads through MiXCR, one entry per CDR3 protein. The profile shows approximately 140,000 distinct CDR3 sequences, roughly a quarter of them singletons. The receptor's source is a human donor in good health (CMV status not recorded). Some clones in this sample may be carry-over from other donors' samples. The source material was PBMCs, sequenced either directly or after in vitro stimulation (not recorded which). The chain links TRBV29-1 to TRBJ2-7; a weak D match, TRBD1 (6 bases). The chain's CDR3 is CSVTTALGTRYEQYF. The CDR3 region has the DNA TGCAGCGTTACCACAGCCCTGGGGACACGTTACGAGCAGTACTTC.